The 14 T cell receptor beta chains below all came from one sample that was sequenced in a study of T cell clonotyping in hematopoietic cell transplantation. Assay used: immunoSEQ multiplex PCR; TCRdb lists only in-frame clones, some missing. The profile shows roughly 30,000 clones, more than 85% of them singletons. Time point in this sample: recipient sample about 28 days before transplant, after cytoreduction. The starting material was peripheral blood mononuclear cells, obtained before stem cell transplant. These receptor sequences come from a man in his fifties or sixties with acute myeloid leukemia. Some clones in this sample may be carry-over from other donors' samples.

This chain links TRBV28 with TRBJ2-4, with D unresolved. CDR1 and CDR2 (germline): MDHEN, SYDVKM. V lost 9 bases to trimming and J lost 2 bases, with 14 bases between them. The CDR3 spans 14 residues. This CDR3 is CASTEPWTKNIQYF. CDR3 DNA: TGTGCCAGTACAGAGCCCTGGACCAAAAACATTCAGTACTTC.

The CDR3 sequence is CASSVRPAHEQFF. For the CDR3, the DNA is TGTGCCAGCAGCGTGCGACCCGCCCATGAGCAGTTCTTC. V gene TRBV9 combines with J gene TRBJ2-1, with D unresolved. The CDR3 covers 13 residues. Trimming cost V 2 bases and J 8 bases, with 11 bases left between them. Germline lookup yields CDR1 SGDLS and CDR2 YYNGEE.

This rearrangement joins TRBV5-1 to TRBJ1-1; D unclear. The CDR3 length is 12 residues. V was pared by 0 bases and J by 5 bases, with 5 bases between. Germline CDR1 is SGHRS and CDR2 is YFSETQ. For the CDR3, the DNA is TGCGCCAGCAGCTTGGAAAGAACTGAAGCTTTCTTT. It yields the protein CASSLERTEAFF.

The V and J genes are TRBV6-6 and TRBJ1-2, with 7 bases matching TRBD1. This CDR3 spans 12 amino acids. V shed 7 bases and J 6 bases; nucleotides not matched to a gene: 5. Germline assignment: CDR1 MNHNY and CDR2 SVGAGI (reference sequence). The CDR3 spells CASKDRANGYTF. In DNA form, the CDR3 reads TGTGCCAGCAAAGACAGGGCAAATGGCTACACCTTC.

The CDR3 bases are TGTGCCAGCAGCCCGACAGGGGGGGGAGGTAATTCACCCCTCCACTTT. Residues: CASSPTGGGGNSPLHF. The rearrangement joins TRBV5-4 to TRBJ1-6, with TRBD1 matching 9 bases. Germline V CDR1 and CDR2: SGHNT, YYREEE (reference sequence). Germline trimming cut 4 bases from V and 6 bases from J; bases unmatched to any gene: 8. This CDR3 comprises 16 residues.

J is TRBJ2-6 and V is TRBV30, with D perhaps TRBD1 or TRBD2 (5 bases each). Germline loops: CDR1 GTSNPN, CDR2 SVGIG (reference sequence). CDR3 length equals 14 residues. The V end lost 3 bases, the J end lost 4 bases, and 10 bases lay between the germline ends. The CDR3 loop reads CAWRGTRGANVLTF. The CDR3 DNA sequence: TGTGCCTGGAGAGGGACGCGGGGGGCCAACGTCCTGACTTTC. The variable domain in full, completed from reference TRBV30 and TRBJ2-6, reads SQTIHQWPATLVQPVGSPLSLECTVEGTSNPNLYWYRQAAGRGLQLLFYSVGIGQISSEVPQNLSASRPQDRQFILSSKKLLLSDSGFYLCAWRGTRGANVLTFGAGSRLTVL.

This clone was recorded only once. The chain uses TRBV9 and TRBJ2-7, with D possibly matching TRBD1 (6 bases). The CDR3 has 15 amino acids. V lost 0 bases and J 0 bases, leaving 10 bases between the germline ends. The germline CDR1 and CDR2 sequences are SGDLS and YYNGEE. The CDR3 region is CASSVEGHSSYEQYF. The CDR3 DNA sequence: TGTGCCAGCAGCGTAGAGGGACACTCCTCCTACGAGCAGTACTTC.

The V gene is TRBV7-2, the J gene TRBJ1-2; TRBD1 aligns across 8 bases. Germline V lookup: CDR1 SGHTA, CDR2 FQGNSA. CDR3 length: 16 amino acids. The junction had 14 bases not matched to a gene; V was cut back by 3 bases and J by 8 bases. CDR3 DNA: TGTGCCAGCAGCTTGGTTGGGCAGGGGGCGCCGGAAGGCTACACCTTC. Its protein product is CASSLVGQGAPEGYTF. Filled out from reference TRBV7-2 and TRBJ1-2, the complete variable domain reads GAGVSQSPSNKVTEKGKDVELRCDPISGHTALYWYRQSLGQGLEFLIYFQGNSAPDKSGLPSDRFSAERTGGSVSTLTIQRTQQEDSAVYLCASSLVGQGAPEGYTFGSGTRLTVV.

CDR3 region: CASSQDWLAGEAGELFF. CDR3 DNA sequence: TGTGCCAGCAGCCAAGATTGGCTAGCGGGAGAGGCCGGGGAGCTGTTTTTT. The chain combines TRBV14 with TRBJ2-2, with 10 bases aligning to TRBD2. The CDR3 runs to 17 residues. V lost 0 bases to trimming and J lost 6 bases; unmatched junction nucleotides: 7. Germline values: CDR1 SGHDN, CDR2 FVKESK.

The CDR3 DNA reads TGTGCCAGCAGTTTACATAGGGGGAACACTGAAGCTTTCTTT. This codes for CASSLHRGNTEAFF. The chain carries TRBV28 and TRBJ1-1; a weak D match, TRBD1 (5 bases). The CDR3 is made up of 14 amino acids. The germline V gene encodes CDR1 MDHEN and CDR2 SYDVKM. Trimming stripped 2 bases from V and 1 base from J, with 8 bases between.

The chain has TRBV2 and TRBJ1-1; D uncertain. Trimming took 6 bases from V and 1 from J, leaving 15 bases between them. Germline CDR1 SNHLY, CDR2 FYNNEI. The CDR3 sequence is 15 residues long. The CDR3 region has the DNA TGTGCCAGCAGGAGGCTTGCAGACGGGAACACTGAAGCTTTCTTT. It codes for CASRRLADGNTEAFF. The variable domain in full, with the rest retrieved from reference TRBV2 and TRBJ1-1, is EPEVTQTPSHQVTQMGQEVILRCVPISNHLYFYWYRQILGQKVEFLVSFYNNEISEKSEIFDDQFSVERPDGSNFTLKIRSTKLEDSAMYFCASRRLADGNTEAFFGQGTRLTVV.

This sequence joins TRBV2 and TRBJ1-5; no clear D gene. V was clipped by 6 bases and J by 3 bases, with 15 bases between them. CDR3 size: 15 residues. In germline, CDR1 is SNHLY, CDR2 FYNNEI. The CDR3, as DNA: TGTGCCAGCAGGGCCCCGGGCAGGCCCAATCAGCCCCAGCATTTT. It is translated as CASRAPGRPNQPQHF.

V usage is TRBV27 and J usage is TRBJ1-5; D remains unclear. V gave up 4 bases and J gave up 7 bases, with 14 bases separating them. There are 14 residues in the CDR3. The V gene's germline CDR1 is MNHEY and CDR2 SMNVEV (reference sequence). The CDR3 DNA reads TGTGCCAGCAGTTCCTATTTGGGTGGCCAGCCCCAGCATTTT. Its translation: CASSSYLGGQPQHF.

The chain has TRBV21-1 and TRBJ2-7. TRBV21-1 is a pseudogene locus. This CDR3 has 15 amino acids. CDR3 region: CASSLSRDHPYEQYF. The CDR3 DNA follows: TGTGCCAGCAGCCTGTCCCGGGACCATCCTTACGAGCAGTACTTC.